Below, one T cell receptor (beta chain) is given with its context. The data stem from a study of T cells in Graves' hyperthyroidism and ophthalmopathy. At the level of the study: Before any treatment, at initial diagnosis, peripheral blood was collected.

The investigators amplified TCR beta CDR3 regions from RNA transcripts. Using the HTBI primer set, a first-round RT-PCR was run on the TCR CDR3. MiXCR, run by TCRdb on the multiplex PCR reads, gives a single entry per CDR3 protein. The data contain some 250,000 distinct CDR3 sequences, roughly 15% of them singletons. The study left out patients who had uncontrolled infection, other autoimmune disease, pregnancy or lactation. PBMCs were derived from 10 ml fresh peripheral blood. The CDR3 covers 11 residues. V lost 5 bases to trimming and J lost 4 bases, with 6 bases between them. Germline V gene data show CDR1 as SGHRS and CDR2 as YFSETQ.

The chain is built from TRBV5-1 and TRBJ1-2; a possible D gene is TRBD1 (5 bases). This sequence originates from a woman between 50 and 59 years old with Graves' hyperthyroidism that later progressed to Graves' ophthalmopathy. The sample taken for sequencing was blood. CDR3 DNA sequence: TGCGCCAGCAGTGGGGGCTATGGCTACACCTTC. Translating gives CASSGGYGYTF. The full variable domain, rest sourced from reference TRBV5-1 and TRBJ1-2, is KAGVTQTPRYLIKTRGQQVTLSCSPISGHRSVSWYQQTPGQGLQFLFEYFSETQRNKGNFPGRFSGRQFSNSRSEMNVSTLELGDSALYLCASSGGYGYTFGSGTRLTVV.